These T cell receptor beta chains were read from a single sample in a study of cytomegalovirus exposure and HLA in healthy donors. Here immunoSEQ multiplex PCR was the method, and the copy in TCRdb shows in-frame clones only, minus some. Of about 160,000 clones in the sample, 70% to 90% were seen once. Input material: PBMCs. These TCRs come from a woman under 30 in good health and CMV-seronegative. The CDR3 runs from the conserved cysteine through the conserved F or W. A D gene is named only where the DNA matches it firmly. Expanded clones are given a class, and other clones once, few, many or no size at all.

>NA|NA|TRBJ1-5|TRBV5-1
TGCGCCAGCAGCTTGGATACTAGGGAACAGCCCCAGCATTTT
CASSLDTREQPQHF
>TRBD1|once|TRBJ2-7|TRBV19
TGTGCCAGTAGTATAAGGACAGGGGGCACCGGACTCTTCTACGAGCAGTACTTC
CASSIRTGGTGLFYEQYF
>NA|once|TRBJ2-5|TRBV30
TGTGCCTGGAGTTCTGGGGGCGTGGGGCAGTACTTC
CAWSSGGVGQYF
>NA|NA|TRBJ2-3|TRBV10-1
TGCGCCAGCAGTGAGGCCGGACTCTTCGCCACCACAGATACGCAGTATTTT
CASSEAGLFATTDTQYF
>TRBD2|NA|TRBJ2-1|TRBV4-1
TGCGCCAGCAGCCAAGAGACGGGGGGATCTCTCAATGAGCAGTTCTTC
CASSQETGGSLNEQFF
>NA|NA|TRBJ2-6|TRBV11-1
TGTGCCAGCAGCTCGGACAGACATAGCTCTGGGGCCAACGTCCTGACTTTC
CASSSDRHSSGANVLTF
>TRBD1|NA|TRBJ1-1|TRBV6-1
TGTGCCAGCAGCCGGGACAGTACCCTACTCACTGAAGCTTTCTTT
CASSRDSTLLTEAFF
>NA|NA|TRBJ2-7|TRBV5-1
TGCGCCAGCAGCTTGTATCTCGGGGCCTACGAGCAGTACTTC
CASSLYLGAYEQYF
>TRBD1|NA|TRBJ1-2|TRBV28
TGTGCCAGCAGCGAACCCGGGACAGGGGGCTTTGGCTACACCTTC
CASSEPGTGGFGYTF
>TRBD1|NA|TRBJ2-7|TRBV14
TGTGCCAGCAGCCAAGCCTTAACAGGGGTCGGTGAGCAGTACTTC
CASSQALTGVGEQYF
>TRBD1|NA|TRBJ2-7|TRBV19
TGTGCCAGTAGTGGACAGGCCTACGAGCAGTACTTC
CASSGQAYEQYF
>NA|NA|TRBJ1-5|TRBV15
TGTGCCACCAGCAGAGATCGGGGGAGTAGAGGTCAGCCCCAGCATTTT
CATSRDRGSRGQPQHF
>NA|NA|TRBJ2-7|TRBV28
TGTGCCAGCAGTCTACAGGGTTACGAGCAGTACTTC
CASSLQGYEQYF
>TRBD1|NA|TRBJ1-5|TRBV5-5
TGTGCCAGCAGCTTGGAACAGGGGGCACCGCATTTT
CASSLEQGAPHF
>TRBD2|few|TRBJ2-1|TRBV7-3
TGTGCCAGCAGCTTACAGGCGGGAGGAGAAAATGAGCAGTTCTTC
CASSLQAGGENEQFF
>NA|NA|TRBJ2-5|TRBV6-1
TGTGCCAGCAGTGAAGGGGCAGCCCAGGAGACCCAGTACTTC
CASSEGAAQETQYF
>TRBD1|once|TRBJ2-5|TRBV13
TGTGCCAGCAGCACGGGACAGGGAGAGACCCAGTACTTC
CASSTGQGETQYF
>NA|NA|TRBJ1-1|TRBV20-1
TGCAGTGTCTACGAGTACACTGAAGCTTTCTTT
CSVYEYTEAFF
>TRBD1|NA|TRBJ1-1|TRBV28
TGTGCCAGCAGTGCCCCCGGGACAGCTATGAACACTGAAGCTTTCTTT
CASSAPGTAMNTEAFF
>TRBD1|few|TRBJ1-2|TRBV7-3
TGTGCCAGCAGCAAGGGACAGGGCGCTGGCTACACCTTC
CASSKGQGAGYTF
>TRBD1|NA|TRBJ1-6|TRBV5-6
TGTGCCAGCAGCACGGAACCGGGACAGGGAAGTTCACCCCTCCACTTT
CASSTEPGQGSSPLHF
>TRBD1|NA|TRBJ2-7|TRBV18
TGTGCCAGCTCACCCCGCCAGGGGGTTTACGAGCAGTACTTC
CASSPRQGVYEQYF
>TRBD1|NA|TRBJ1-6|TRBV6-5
TGTGCCAGCAGTAACAGGGGAAGTAATTCACCCCTCCACTTT
CASSNRGSNSPLHF
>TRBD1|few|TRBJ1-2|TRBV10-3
TGTGCCATCAGTCACCCGGGACAGGGGGCGACAAACTATGGCTACACCTTC
CAISHPGQGATNYGYTF
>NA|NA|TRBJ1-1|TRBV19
TGTGCCAGTAGGGGGGGGGCAGTGGGCACTGAAGCTTTCTTT
CASRGGAVGTEAFF
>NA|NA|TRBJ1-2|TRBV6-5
TGTGCCAGCAGTCAGGGAGGAGGCTACACCTTC
CASSQGGGYTF
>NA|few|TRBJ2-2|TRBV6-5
TGTGCCAGCAGTTACGGCGGAGCCTCCGGGGAGCTGTTTTTT
CASSYGGASGELFF
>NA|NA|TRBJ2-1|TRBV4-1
TGCGCCAGCAGCCAAGTGGCCTCTAGAAACTACAATGAGCAGTTCTTC
CASSQVASRNYNEQFF
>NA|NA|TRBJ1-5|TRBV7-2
TGTGCCAGCAGCTCCCGCCTTAGCCCGCCCCAGCATTTT
CASSSRLSPPQHF
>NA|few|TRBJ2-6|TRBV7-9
TGTGCCAGCAGCTCCAACAGGGCCGGCGGGGCCAACGTCCTGACTTTC
CASSSNRAGGANVLTF
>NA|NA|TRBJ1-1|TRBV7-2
TGTGCCAGCAGCTTAGGCCTCCCAGTGAAGAACACTGAAGCTTTCTTT
CASSLGLPVKNTEAFF